These 30 T cell receptor beta chains originate from one sample sequenced in a study of neoadjuvant anti-PD-1 for oral cavity cancer. Method: immunoSEQ multiplex PCR; TCRdb's copy keeps in-frame clones and lacks some. This table holds about 12,000 clones, about 65% found once. The input for sequencing was PBMCs, taken before nivolumab (anti-PD-1) treatment. The receptors here all came from a person aged 35-79 years with oral cavity squamous cell carcinoma.

The chain joins TRBV5-6 to TRBJ1-1; 7 positions match TRBD1. The germline V gene has CDR1 SGHDT and CDR2 YYEEEE. The CDR3 runs 16 residues. Trimming removed 3 bases from V and 3 bases from J; junction bases left unmatched: 11. The CDR3 region is CASSSSGRGRDTEAFF. The CDR3 nucleotides are TGTGCCAGCAGCTCCTCTGGGAGGGGGCGCGACACTGAAGCTTTCTTT.

This chain connects TRBV7-9 to TRBJ2-2; D is unclear. The CDR3 extends over 13 amino acids. Trimming pared 6 bases from V and 5 bases from J, leaving 10 bases between. Germline CDR1 SEHNR, CDR2 FQNEAQ (reference sequence). The CDR3 nucleotides read TGTGCCAGCAGACGTGACCTTACCGGGGAGCTGTTTTTT. This translates into CASRRDLTGELFF.

V and J are TRBV27 and TRBJ2-2, with 15 nucleotides matching TRBD2. V trimming: 3 bases; J trimming: 5 bases; junction bases outside the gene matches: 4. Germline V gives CDR1 MNHEY, CDR2 SMNVEV (reference sequence). The CDR3 is 17 amino acids. Here the CDR3 reads CASSFGTSGGQTGELFF. The CDR3 nucleotides read TGTGCCAGCAGTTTCGGGACTAGCGGGGGGCAGACCGGGGAGCTGTTTTTT.

The J gene is TRBJ1-2, the V gene TRBV11-2; the D is unclear. Germline V gene sequence: CDR1 SGHAT, CDR2 FQNNGV. This CDR3 spans 12 amino acids. V gave up 0 bases and J gave up 8 bases, with 7 bases separating them. The CDR3 is CASSLEVEGYTF. CDR3 in DNA: TGTGCCAGCAGCTTAGAAGTTGAGGGCTACACCTTC.

This chain connects TRBV19 to TRBJ2-3; TRBD2 matches at 8 bases. The CDR3 is 18 residues long. Unmatched junction bases numbered 16, after V lost 7 bases and J lost 1 base. Germline V gene sequence: CDR1 LNHDA, CDR2 SQIVND (reference sequence). This CDR3 reads CASTPRRAGGSGTDTQYF. The CDR3 coding sequence is TGTGCCAGTACCCCGCGAAGGGCGGGAGGTTCAGGCACAGATACGCAGTATTTT.

The V gene is TRBV5-1, the J gene TRBJ2-2; 11 nucleotides line up with TRBD2. The CDR3 is 17 amino acids. V was pared by 0 bases and J by 1 base, with 2 bases of the junction left unmatched. Germline V gene sequence: CDR1 SGHRS, CDR2 YFSETQ. In nucleotides, the CDR3 is TGCGCCAGCAGCTTGGCTGGACTAGCGGGGAACACCGGGGAGCTGTTTTTT. Encoded protein: CASSLAGLAGNTGELFF.

The rearrangement uses TRBV15 and TRBJ1-1; D gene uncertain. Looked up from germline, CDR1 is LNHNV and CDR2 is YYDKDF (reference sequence). This CDR3 comprises 13 residues. Trimming shortened V by 5 bases and J by 5 bases, and 12 bases separated the two germline ends. CDR3 protein: CATSDALETEAFF. The CDR3 DNA reads as TGTGCCACCAGCGACGCATTGGAGACTGAAGCTTTCTTT.

The chain uses TRBV6-5 and TRBJ1-4; no clear D gene. The CDR3 has 14 residues. The germline V gene encodes CDR1 MNHEY and CDR2 SVGAGI. V lost 6 bases to trimming and J lost 0 bases, with 8 bases between them. The CDR3 DNA sequence: TGTGCCAGCAGCCCACTTGCAACTAATGAAAAACTGTTTTTT. Translated, it gives CASSPLATNEKLFF.

The chain has TRBV27 and TRBJ1-2, with a weak D call TRBD1 (6 bases). Germline-derived CDR1 and CDR2 are MNHEY and SMNVEV (reference sequence). Trimming cost V 2 bases and J 8 bases, with 18 bases left between them. The CDR3 has 15 residues. The CDR3 loop reads CASSLHPGTPIGYTF. The CDR3 DNA sequence: TGTGCCAGCAGTTTACACCCAGGGACACCCATCGGCTACACCTTC.

The chain recombines TRBV13 with TRBJ2-1; D ambiguous. The CDR3 sequence is 14 residues long. The germline V gene has CDR1 PRHDT and CDR2 FYEKMQ (reference sequence). V was cut by 0 bases and J by 6 bases, with 9 bases left in between. The CDR3 is CASSLGGWFNEQFF. CDR3 bases: TGTGCCAGCAGCTTAGGAGGCTGGTTCAATGAGCAGTTCTTC.

This clone was detected only a few times. The chain employs TRBV19 and TRBJ2-5; TRBD2 might be the D (7 bases). The CDR3 sequence is 13 residues long. Trimming cost V 7 bases and J 5 bases, with 14 bases left between them. In germline, CDR1 is LNHDA, CDR2 SQIVND (reference sequence). CDR3 nucleotides: TGTGCCAGTACGGGGGGCCTGGGGGAGACCCAGTACTTC. Protein product: CASTGGLGETQYF. The whole variable domain, remainder taken from reference TRBV19 and TRBJ2-5, is DGGITQSPKYLFRKEGQNVTLSCEQNLNHDAMYWYRQDPGQGLRLIYYSQIVNDFQKGDIAEGYSVSREKKESFPLTVTSAQKNPTAFYLCASTGGLGETQYFGPGTRLLVL.

The chain joins TRBV9 to TRBJ2-2; 8 nucleotides line up with TRBD2. Per germline, CDR1 SGDLS and CDR2 YYNGEE. The length of the CDR3 is 15 residues. Trimming cost V 3 bases and J 5 bases; bases outside gene matches: 6. CDR3 loop: CASSAGGARTGELFF. The CDR3 coding sequence is TGTGCCAGCAGCGCCGGGGGGGCGCGGACCGGGGAGCTGTTTTTT.

V is TRBV2 and J is TRBJ1-6; no definite D call. The CDR3 runs to 13 residues. Germline values: CDR1 SNHLY, CDR2 FYNNEI. V lost 7 bases and J lost 7, with 11 bases in between. The CDR3 nucleotides read TGTGCCAGCAAGGGAACAGAGAATTCACCCCTCCACTTT. Its translation: CASKGTENSPLHF.

This chain links TRBV15 with TRBJ2-2, with 8 bases that match TRBD2. V lost 3 bases to trimming and J lost 4 bases; unmatched junction nucleotides: 1. CDR1 and CDR2 from the germline V gene are LNHNV and YYDKDF (reference sequence). The CDR3 sequence is 14 residues long. CDR3 in amino acids: CATSSRGGTGELFF. The CDR3 DNA is TGTGCCACCAGCAGCCGGGGGGGCACCGGGGAGCTGTTTTTT.

This clone was counted between two and nine times. The V and J genes are TRBV9 and TRBJ1-1; D not certain. Trimming took 3 bases from V and 0 from J, leaving 12 bases between them. This CDR3 is built from 15 residues. The germline V gene encodes CDR1 SGDLS and CDR2 YYNGEE. The CDR3 bases are TGTGCCAGCAGCGCGGGCGACTGGATGAACACTGAAGCTTTCTTT. Its protein is CASSAGDWMNTEAFF.

V and J are TRBV29-1 and TRBJ1-1; TRBD1 agrees at 10 bases. The CDR3 extends over 14 amino acids. J lost 8 bases, V lost 7 bases, and 13 bases had no gene match. Looked up from germline, CDR1 is SQVTM and CDR2 is ANQGSEA. CDR3 sequence reads: CSGTPGQGIGEAFF. For the CDR3, the DNA is TGCAGCGGAACCCCGGGACAGGGGATCGGGGAAGCTTTCTTT.

CDR3 sequence reads: CASSPRTGRTYGYTF. The CDR3, as DNA: TGTGCCAGCAGCCCGCGGACAGGGAGGACCTATGGCTACACCTTC. The chain recombines TRBV7-2 with TRBJ1-2, with 8 bases aligning to TRBD1. This CDR3 has 15 residues. V shed 5 bases, J shed 4 bases, and the junction held 9 bases outside the gene matches. CDR1 and CDR2 from the germline V gene are SGHTA and FQGNSA.

This clone turned up a few times. The chain couples TRBV6-5 to TRBJ1-2; no clear D. The CDR3 consists of 14 residues. Germline V CDR1 and CDR2: MNHEY, SVGAGI. Trimming pared 6 bases from V and 0 bases from J, leaving 11 bases between. The CDR3 DNA reads TGTGCCAGCAGCTCGGTCCGCCCTAACTATGGCTACACCTTC. Residues: CASSSVRPNYGYTF.

This clone was counted a few times. The J gene is TRBJ2-1, the V gene TRBV27, with TRBD2 as a possible D gene (5 bases). CDR3 size: 13 residues. Germline loops: CDR1 MNHEY, CDR2 SMNVEV (reference sequence). The V gene lost 0 bases and the J gene lost 12 bases, with 12 bases spanning the gap. The CDR3 coding sequence is TGTGCCAGCAGTTTATCGGAGACTAAAGGGCAGTTCTTC. This sequence encodes CASSLSETKGQFF.

The rearrangement joins TRBV28 to TRBJ1-2; D remains unclear. The V end lost 5 bases, the J end lost 8 bases, and 15 bases lay between the germline ends. The germline V gene encodes CDR1 MDHEN and CDR2 SYDVKM. This CDR3 spans 13 amino acids. The CDR3 coding sequence is TGTGCCAGCAGTCCCTTTAGGAACCGAGGCTACACCTTC. Protein: CASSPFRNRGYTF.

This chain links TRBV6-5 with TRBJ1-1; D perhaps matches TRBD1 (6 bases). This CDR3 has 12 residues. Trimming left V 7 bases short and J 7 bases short, with 13 bases between. CDR1 and CDR2 from the germline V gene are MNHEY and SVGAGI. The chain's CDR3 is CASINRVNEAFF. The CDR3 DNA follows: TGTGCCAGCATAAACAGGGTCAATGAAGCTTTCTTT.

The chain recombines TRBV28 with TRBJ2-7, with D possibly called TRBD1 or TRBD2 (5 bases each). The CDR3 extends over 12 amino acids. The germline V gene has CDR1 MDHEN and CDR2 SYDVKM. V lost 3 bases, J lost 2 bases, and 5 bases lay in between. DNA for the CDR3: TGTGCCAGCAGTTTGGGGGCCTACGAGCAGTACTTC. Its translation is CASSLGAYEQYF. The full variable domain, its missing parts supplied by reference TRBV28 and TRBJ2-7, is DVKVTQSSRYLVKRTGEKVFLECVQDMDHENMFWYRQDPGLGLRLIYFSYDVKMKEKGDIPEGYSVSREKKERFSLILESASTNQTSMYLCASSLGAYEQYFGPGTRLTVT.

There are a few counts of this clone. This chain uses TRBV5-1 with TRBJ1-2; TRBD1 agrees at 9 bases. Germline V gene lookup returns CDR1 SGHRS and CDR2 YFSETQ. Trimming at V came to 0 bases and at J to 1 base, leaving 1 base not matched to a gene. This CDR3 comprises 15 residues. The CDR3, as DNA: TGCGCCAGCAGCTTGGGGACAGGGGATAACTATGGCTACACCTTC. This encodes CASSLGTGDNYGYTF. Full variable domain (remainder filled in from reference TRBV5-1 and TRBJ1-2): KAGVTQTPRYLIKTRGQQVTLSCSPISGHRSVSWYQQTPGQGLQFLFEYFSETQRNKGNFPGRFSGRQFSNSRSEMNVSTLELGDSALYLCASSLGTGDNYGYTFGSGTRLTVV.

V usage is TRBV5-1 and J usage is TRBJ1-4; 8 nucleotides align to TRBD1. Germline CDR1 and CDR2: SGHRS and YFSETQ. The CDR3 sequence is 15 residues long. The J segment lost 5 bases and the V segment lost 4 bases, leaving 7 bases of the junction unmatched. CDR3 DNA: TGCGCCAGCAGCCTAGGGACAGGTGGCAATGAAAAACTGTTTTTT. It yields the protein CASSLGTGGNEKLFF.

The chain employs TRBV14 and TRBJ1-6; possible D gene TRBD1, 6 bases. CDR1 is SGHDN and CDR2 is FVKESK in the germline V gene. The CDR3 contains 17 residues. V was cut by 4 bases and J by 0 bases, with 13 bases left in between. The CDR3: CASSLHRANSYNSPLHF. DNA for the CDR3: TGTGCCAGCAGCCTCCACAGGGCCAACTCCTATAATTCACCCCTCCACTTT.

As DNA, the CDR3 is TGTGCCAGCAGGAAGAGGGGACAGGTGAATGAAAAACTGTTTTTT. It codes for CASRKRGQVNEKLFF. The chain employs TRBV2 and TRBJ1-4; 8 nucleotides match TRBD1. There are 15 residues in the CDR3. The germline V gene has CDR1 SNHLY and CDR2 FYNNEI. Germline trimming cut 6 bases from V and 5 bases from J; bases unmatched to any gene: 8.

The chain joins TRBV28 to TRBJ2-4; weak D call: TRBD2 (6 bases). The CDR3 has 16 amino acids. CDR1 and CDR2 from the germline V gene are MDHEN and SYDVKM. The V and J ends lost 3 bases and 7 bases respectively, with 19 bases between them. CDR3 nucleotides: TGTGCCAGCAGTTTGGCGGGAACAACCCGGGGGAACATTCAGTACTTC. This encodes CASSLAGTTRGNIQYF. The full variable domain, its missing parts supplied by reference TRBV28 and TRBJ2-4, is DVKVTQSSRYLVKRTGEKVFLECVQDMDHENMFWYRQDPGLGLRLIYFSYDVKMKEKGDIPEGYSVSREKKERFSLILESASTNQTSMYLCASSLAGTTRGNIQYFGAGTRLSVL.

V gene TRBV6-1 combines with J gene TRBJ1-1, with a possible D match to TRBD1 (6 bases). CDR1 is MNHNS, CDR2 SASEGT, per germline. Trimming pared 6 bases from V and 1 base from J, leaving 15 bases between. This CDR3 has 15 residues. This chain's CDR3 is CASRGGTHQNTEAFF. The CDR3 bases are TGTGCCAGCAGAGGAGGGACACATCAGAACACTGAAGCTTTCTTT.

This clone was detected only a few times. The V call is TRBV18, the J call TRBJ1-1; D perhaps matches TRBD1 (5 bases). CDR3 length equals 15 residues. Germline V gene data show CDR1 as KGHSH and CDR2 as LQKENI. V shed 3 bases and J shed 4 bases, with 15 bases lying between them. The CDR3 protein is CASSPASGRGTEAFF. CDR3 bases: TGTGCCAGCTCACCCGCGTCAGGAAGGGGCACTGAAGCTTTCTTT.

The chain couples TRBV6-1 to TRBJ1-4, with D unresolved. CDR3 length equals 15 residues. V was shortened by 7 bases and J by 8 bases, with 20 bases between the two germline ends. Germline CDR1 is MNHNS and CDR2 is SASEGT. The DNA of the CDR3 is TGTGCCAGCAACCCCGGACCTCAGACTCGAGAAAAACTGTTTTTT. This translates into CASNPGPQTREKLFF.